These T cell receptor beta chains were read from a single sample in a study of T-cell reconstitution after alpha-beta-depleted transplantation in children. TCRdb re-derived calls from the PCR reads in MiXCR, one entry per CDR3 protein. Among some 300,000 distinct CDR3 sequences listed, 10% were seen once. Sequencing used PBMCs, obtained before TCRalphabeta/CD19-depleted stem cell transplant. Every receptor here comes from a boy in the first two years of life with acute myeloid leukemia, due to receive a stem cell transplant. Both conserved end residues are part of each CDR3. The order of the fields is clone size, J gene, D gene, V gene, CDR3 protein, CDR3 DNA. D genes are given only for firm matches. Expanded clones get a size class; other rows say once, few or many, or leave the size out.

>once|TRBJ2-5|.|TRBV3-1
CASSQVGGWTQETQYF
TGTGCCAGCAGCCAAGTCGGCGGTTGGACGCAAGAGACCCAGTACTTC
>few|TRBJ2-3|TRBD2|TRBV6-5
CASRYNGLAGGPDTQYF
TGTGCCAGCAGGTACAACGGACTAGCGGGAGGTCCCGATACGCAGTATTTT
>.|TRBJ2-7|.|TRBV20-1
CCSWGSAAGFSYEQYF
TGCTGTTCCTGGGGTAGCGCGGCGGGGTTCTCCTACGAGCAGTACTTC
>many|TRBJ2-3|TRBD2|TRBV5-1
CASSLATRTSGGSTDTQYF
TGCGCCAGCAGCTTGGCTACTCGGACTAGCGGGGGAAGCACAGATACGCAGTATTTT
>many|TRBJ1-1|.|TRBV6-5
CASSYEGQNTEAFF
TGTGCCAGCAGTTACGAGGGACAGAACACTGAAGCTTTCTTT
>.|TRBJ1-3|.|TRBV9
CASSPGGMSGNTIYF
TGTGCCAGCAGCCCCGGAGGGATGTCTGGAAACACCATATATTTT
>many|TRBJ2-3|.|TRBV5-5
CASSRADTQYF
TGTGCCAGCAGTAGAGCAGATACGCAGTATTTT
>many|TRBJ2-3|TRBD1|TRBV13
CASSYRGQSTDTQYF
TGTGCCAGCAGCTACAGGGGGCAGAGCACAGATACGCAGTATTTT
>.|TRBJ2-7|TRBD2|TRBV12-3/TRBV12-4
CASSSGRADEQYF
TGTGCCAGCAGTAGCGGGAGGGCCGACGAGCAGTACTTC
>.|TRBJ2-3|.|TRBV10-3
CAIRPTTSPSTDTQYF
TGTGCCATCAGACCCACTACGAGTCCTAGCACAGATACGCAGTATTTT
>.|TRBJ1-6|.|TRBV20-1
CSARDRRGIGNSPLHF
TGCAGTGCTAGAGATCGCAGGGGCATAGGGAATTCACCCCTCCACTTT
>many|TRBJ1-1|.|TRBV29-1
CSVLRHHTEAFF
TGCAGCGTTTTAAGACACCACACTGAAGCTTTCTTT
>few|TRBJ2-7|.|TRBV28
CASSFPRLPNTYEQYF
TGTGCCAGCAGTTTCCCCCGCCTACCCAACACCTACGAGCAGTACTTC
>few|TRBJ2-6|.|TRBV18
CASSPSQGIRAIPGANVLTF
TGTGCCAGCTCACCTTCACAGGGAATAAGGGCGATACCTGGGGCCAACGTCCTGACTTTC
>.|TRBJ2-7|.|TRBV29-1
CSVEDREMEGYEQYF
TGCAGCGTTGAAGATCGGGAGATGGAGGGCTACGAGCAGTACTTC